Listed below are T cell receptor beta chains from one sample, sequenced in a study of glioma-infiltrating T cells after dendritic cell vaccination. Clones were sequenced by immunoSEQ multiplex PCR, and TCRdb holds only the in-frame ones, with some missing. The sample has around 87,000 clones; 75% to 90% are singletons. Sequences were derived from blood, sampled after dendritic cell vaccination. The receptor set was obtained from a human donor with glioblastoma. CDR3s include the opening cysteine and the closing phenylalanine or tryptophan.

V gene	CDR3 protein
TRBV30	CAWSGQRTGELFF
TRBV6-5	CASSYEGAPTEAFF
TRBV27	CASSLSLRPFGYNEQFF
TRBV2	CASRPTGWQPQHF
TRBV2	CASRANPQGFNTEAFF
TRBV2	CASSTQGVDTIYF
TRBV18	CASSPGLRGEKLFF
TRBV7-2	CASSLVIGTEDEKLFF
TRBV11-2	CASSSDRNQPQHF
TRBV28	CATDLLRDTYNSPLHF
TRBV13	CASSLRGRGGTEAFF
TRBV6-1	CASVRTGGNQPQHF
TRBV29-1	CSVEDQGDGYTF
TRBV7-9	CASSLLTGAYEQYF
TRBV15	CATSRDDRKYEKLFF
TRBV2	CASSESGGGNTDTQYF
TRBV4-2	CASSQVGQGAYEQYF